The clone carrying this T cell receptor (beta chain) was picked up a small number of times. The data stem from a study of T cells in Graves' hyperthyroidism and ophthalmopathy. RNA transcripts served as the template for amplifying TCR beta CDR3 regions. The TCR CDR3 first-round RT-PCR relied on the HTBI primer set. MiXCR, run by TCRdb on the multiplex PCR reads, gives a single entry per CDR3 protein. In the table there are over 250,000 distinct CDR3 sequences, around 15% of which are singletons. Subjects with ophthalmopathy showed a Clinical Activity Score no lower than 3, a NOSPECS grade no lower than 4, and a duration shorter than 3 months. Investigators excluded patients with uncontrolled infection, other autoimmune disease, pregnancy or lactation. Diagnosis relied on clinical symptoms, serum thyroxine and TRAb, thyroid ultrasound and orbital computed tomography. The PBMCs were sourced from fresh peripheral blood (about 10 ml).

The CDR3 extends over 16 amino acids. V was pared by 2 bases and J by 2 bases, with 13 bases between. The V gene's germline CDR1 is SGHVS and CDR2 FQNEAQ. The source material was blood. The sequence was collected from a woman aged 55-70 years with Graves' ophthalmopathy. The rearrangement uses TRBV7-8 and TRBJ1-5; possible D gene TRBD1, 5 bases. This CDR3 reads CASSLLGEGGNQPQHF. The CDR3 nucleotides are TGTGCCAGCAGCTTATTGGGGGAAGGGGGCAATCAGCCCCAGCATTTT.